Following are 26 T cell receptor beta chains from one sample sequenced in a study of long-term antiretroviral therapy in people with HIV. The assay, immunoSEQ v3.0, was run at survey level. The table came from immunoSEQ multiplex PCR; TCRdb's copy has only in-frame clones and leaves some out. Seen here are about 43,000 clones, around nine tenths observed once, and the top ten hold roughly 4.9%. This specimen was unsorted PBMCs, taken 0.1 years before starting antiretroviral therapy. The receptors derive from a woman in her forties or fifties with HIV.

The DNA for the CDR3 is TGTGCCAGCAGTTATAGGGACAGTCGGTATTCACCCCTCCACTTT. Amino acids: CASSYRDSRYSPLHF. The chain links TRBV27 to TRBJ1-6; 7 bases fit TRBD1. Germline trimming cut 4 bases from V and 8 bases from J; bases unmatched to any gene: 8. Germline lookup yields CDR1 MNHEY and CDR2 SMNVEV (reference sequence). The CDR3 extends over 15 amino acids.

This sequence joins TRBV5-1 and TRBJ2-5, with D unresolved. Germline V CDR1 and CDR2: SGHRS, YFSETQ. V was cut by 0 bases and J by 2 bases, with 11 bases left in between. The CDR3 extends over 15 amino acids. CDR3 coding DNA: TGCGCCAGCAGCTTGGATAACGGACCACAAGAGACCCAGTACTTC. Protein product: CASSLDNGPQETQYF. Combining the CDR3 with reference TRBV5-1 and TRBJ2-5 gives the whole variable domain KAGVTQTPRYLIKTRGQQVTLSCSPISGHRSVSWYQQTPGQGLQFLFEYFSETQRNKGNFPGRFSGRQFSNSRSEMNVSTLELGDSALYLCASSLDNGPQETQYFGPGTRLLVL.

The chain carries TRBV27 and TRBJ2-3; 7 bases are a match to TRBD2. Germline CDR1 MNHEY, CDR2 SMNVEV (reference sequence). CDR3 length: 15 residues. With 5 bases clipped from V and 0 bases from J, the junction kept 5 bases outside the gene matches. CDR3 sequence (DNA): TGTGCCAGCAGTCCCTGGACTAGTAGCACAGATACGCAGTATTTT. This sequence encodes CASSPWTSSTDTQYF.

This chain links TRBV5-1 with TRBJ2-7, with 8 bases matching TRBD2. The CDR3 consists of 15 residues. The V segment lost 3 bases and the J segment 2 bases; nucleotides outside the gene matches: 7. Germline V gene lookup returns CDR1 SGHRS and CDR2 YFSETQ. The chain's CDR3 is CASSSGGDSTYEQYF. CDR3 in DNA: TGCGCCAGCAGCTCCGGGGGGGATTCCACCTACGAGCAGTACTTC.

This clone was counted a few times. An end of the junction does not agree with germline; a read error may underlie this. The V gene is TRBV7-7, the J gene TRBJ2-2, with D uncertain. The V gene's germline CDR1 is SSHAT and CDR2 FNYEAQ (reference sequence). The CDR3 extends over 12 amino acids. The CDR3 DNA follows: TGTGCTAGCAGCTTAACGGCCGGGGAGCTGTTTTTT. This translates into CASSLTAGELFF.

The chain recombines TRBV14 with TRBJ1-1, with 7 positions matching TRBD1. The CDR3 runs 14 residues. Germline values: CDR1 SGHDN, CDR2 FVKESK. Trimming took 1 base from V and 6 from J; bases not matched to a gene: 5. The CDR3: CASSQGNRGAEAFF. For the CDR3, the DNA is TGTGCCAGCAGCCAAGGAAACAGGGGAGCTGAAGCTTTCTTT.

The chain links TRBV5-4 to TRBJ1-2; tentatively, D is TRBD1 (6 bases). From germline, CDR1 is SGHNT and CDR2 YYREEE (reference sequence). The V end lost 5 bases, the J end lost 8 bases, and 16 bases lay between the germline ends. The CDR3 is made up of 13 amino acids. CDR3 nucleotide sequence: TGTGCCAGCAGTCGAGCGGGGGCGACGGGCTACACCTTC. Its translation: CASSRAGATGYTF.

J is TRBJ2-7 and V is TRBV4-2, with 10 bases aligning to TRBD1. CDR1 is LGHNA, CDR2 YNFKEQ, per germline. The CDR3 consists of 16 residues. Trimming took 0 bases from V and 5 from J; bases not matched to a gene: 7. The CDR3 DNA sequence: TGTGCCAGCAGCCAAGACACGACAGGGGGCGGTAACGAGCAGTACTTC. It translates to CASSQDTTGGGNEQYF.

CDR3 DNA: TGCGCCAGCAGCTTGGGAGTTAGCGGGGATACAGATACGCAGTATTTT. It encodes CASSLGVSGDTDTQYF. The V call is TRBV5-1, the J call TRBJ2-3, with 8 bases fitting TRBD2. This CDR3 spans 16 amino acids. The V and J ends lost 0 bases and 3 bases, in that order; junction bases with no gene match: 6. Germline loops: CDR1 SGHRS, CDR2 YFSETQ.

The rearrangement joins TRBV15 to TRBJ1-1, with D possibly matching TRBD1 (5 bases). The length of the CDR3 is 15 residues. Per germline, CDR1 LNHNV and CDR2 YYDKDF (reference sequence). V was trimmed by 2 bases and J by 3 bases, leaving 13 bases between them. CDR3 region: CATSRQGGRDTEAFF. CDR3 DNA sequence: TGTGCCACCAGCAGACAGGGAGGTCGGGACACTGAAGCTTTCTTT.

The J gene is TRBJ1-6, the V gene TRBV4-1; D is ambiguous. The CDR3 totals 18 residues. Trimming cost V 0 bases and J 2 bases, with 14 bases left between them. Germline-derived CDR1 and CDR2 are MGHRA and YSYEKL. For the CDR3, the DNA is TGCGCCAGCAGCCAAGATCTTCCAGGTCGAACCTATAATTCACCCCTCCACTTT. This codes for CASSQDLPGRTYNSPLHF.

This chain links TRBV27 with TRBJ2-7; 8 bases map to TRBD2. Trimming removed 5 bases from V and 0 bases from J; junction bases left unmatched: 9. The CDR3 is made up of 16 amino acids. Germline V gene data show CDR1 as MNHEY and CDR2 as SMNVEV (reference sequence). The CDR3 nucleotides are TGTGCCAGCAGTCTAACCGGGCGGGGGGCCTCCTACGAGCAGTACTTC. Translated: CASSLTGRGASYEQYF.

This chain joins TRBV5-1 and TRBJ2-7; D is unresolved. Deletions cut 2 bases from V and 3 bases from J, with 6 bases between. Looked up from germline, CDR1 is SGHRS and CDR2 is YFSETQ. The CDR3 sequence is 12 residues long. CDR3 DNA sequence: TGCGCCAGCAGCTTACCGGGCTACGAGCAGTACTTC. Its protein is CASSLPGYEQYF.

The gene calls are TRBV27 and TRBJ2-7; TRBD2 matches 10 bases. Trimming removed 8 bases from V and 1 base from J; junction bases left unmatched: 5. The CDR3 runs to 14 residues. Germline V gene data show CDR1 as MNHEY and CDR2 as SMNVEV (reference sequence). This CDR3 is CASQAGGLSYEQYF. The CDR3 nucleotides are TGTGCCAGCCAAGCGGGGGGGCTTTCCTACGAGCAGTACTTC.

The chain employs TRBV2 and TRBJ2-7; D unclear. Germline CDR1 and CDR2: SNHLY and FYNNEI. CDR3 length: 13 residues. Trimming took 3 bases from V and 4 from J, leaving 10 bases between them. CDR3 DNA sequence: TGTGCCAGCAGTGACATTAAGGATTACGAGCAGTACTTC. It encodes CASSDIKDYEQYF.

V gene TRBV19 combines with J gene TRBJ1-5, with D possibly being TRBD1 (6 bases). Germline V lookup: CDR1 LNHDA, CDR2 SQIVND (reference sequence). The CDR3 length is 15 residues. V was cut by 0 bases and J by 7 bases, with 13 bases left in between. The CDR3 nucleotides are TGTGCCAGTAGTATAGAGGGACAAAAAAGCCAGCCCCAGCATTTT. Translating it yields CASSIEGQKSQPQHF. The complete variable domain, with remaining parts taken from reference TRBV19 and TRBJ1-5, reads DGGITQSPKYLFRKEGQNVTLSCEQNLNHDAMYWYRQDPGQGLRLIYYSQIVNDFQKGDIAEGYSVSREKKESFPLTVTSAQKNPTAFYLCASSIEGQKSQPQHFGDGTRLSIL.

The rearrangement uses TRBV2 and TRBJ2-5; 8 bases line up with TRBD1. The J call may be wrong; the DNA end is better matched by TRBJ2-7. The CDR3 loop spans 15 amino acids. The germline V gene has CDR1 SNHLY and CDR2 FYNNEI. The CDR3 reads CASTVTGAFSYEQYF. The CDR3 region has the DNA TGTGCCAGCACCGTGACAGGGGCATTCTCCTACGAGCAGTACTTC.

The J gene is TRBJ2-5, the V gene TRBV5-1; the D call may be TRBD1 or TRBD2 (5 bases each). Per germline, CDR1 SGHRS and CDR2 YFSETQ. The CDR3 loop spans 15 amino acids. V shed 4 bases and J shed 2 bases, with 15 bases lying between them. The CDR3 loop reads CASSRIPGPQETQYF. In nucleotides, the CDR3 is TGCGCCAGCAGCAGAATCCCGGGACCACAAGAGACCCAGTACTTC. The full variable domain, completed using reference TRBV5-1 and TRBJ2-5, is KAGVTQTPRYLIKTRGQQVTLSCSPISGHRSVSWYQQTPGQGLQFLFEYFSETQRNKGNFPGRFSGRQFSNSRSEMNVSTLELGDSALYLCASSRIPGPQETQYFGPGTRLLVL.

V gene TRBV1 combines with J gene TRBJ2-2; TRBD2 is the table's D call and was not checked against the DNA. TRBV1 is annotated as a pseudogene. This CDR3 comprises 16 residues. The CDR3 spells CTSSRQRDPGTGELFF. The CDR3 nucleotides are TGCACCAGCAGCCGGCAGCGGGATCCGGGGACCGGGGAGCTGTTTTTT.

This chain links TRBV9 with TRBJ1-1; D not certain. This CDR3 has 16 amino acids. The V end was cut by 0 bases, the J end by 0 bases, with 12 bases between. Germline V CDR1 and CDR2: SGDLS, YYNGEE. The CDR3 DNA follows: TGTGCCAGCAGCGTAGACGCCGGCAGTATGAACACTGAAGCTTTCTTT. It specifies CASSVDAGSMNTEAFF.

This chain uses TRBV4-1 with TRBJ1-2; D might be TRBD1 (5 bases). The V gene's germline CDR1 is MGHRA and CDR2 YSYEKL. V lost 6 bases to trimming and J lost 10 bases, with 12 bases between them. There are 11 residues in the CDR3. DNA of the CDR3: TGCGCCAGCAGGGGGGTCGGGGACTACACCTTC. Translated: CASRGVGDYTF.

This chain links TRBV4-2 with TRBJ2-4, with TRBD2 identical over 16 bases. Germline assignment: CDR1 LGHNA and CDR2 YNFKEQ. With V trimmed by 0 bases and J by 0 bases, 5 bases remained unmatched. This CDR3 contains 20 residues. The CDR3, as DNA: TGTGCCAGCAGCCAAGATGGGACTAGCGGGGGGGACCTAGCCAAAAACATTCAGTACTTC. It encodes CASSQDGTSGGDLAKNIQYF.

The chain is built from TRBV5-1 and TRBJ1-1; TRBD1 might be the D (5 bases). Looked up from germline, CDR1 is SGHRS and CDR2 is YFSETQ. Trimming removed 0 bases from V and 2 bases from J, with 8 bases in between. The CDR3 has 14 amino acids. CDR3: CASSLGTINTEAFF. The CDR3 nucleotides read TGCGCCAGCAGCTTGGGGACAATTAACACTGAAGCTTTCTTT.

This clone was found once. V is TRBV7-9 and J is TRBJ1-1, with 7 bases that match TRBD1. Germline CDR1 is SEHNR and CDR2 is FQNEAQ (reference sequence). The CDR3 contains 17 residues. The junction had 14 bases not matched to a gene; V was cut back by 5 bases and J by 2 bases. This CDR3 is CASSPQGQVLYNTEAFF. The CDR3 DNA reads TGTGCCAGCAGCCCTCAAGGACAGGTCCTATATAACACTGAAGCTTTCTTT. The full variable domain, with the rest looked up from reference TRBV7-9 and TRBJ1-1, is DTGVSQNPRHKITKRGQNVTFRCDPISEHNRLYWYRQTLGQGPEFLTYFQNEAQLEKSRLLSDRFSAERPKGSFSTLEIQRTEQGDSAMYLCASSPQGQVLYNTEAFFGQGTRLTVV.

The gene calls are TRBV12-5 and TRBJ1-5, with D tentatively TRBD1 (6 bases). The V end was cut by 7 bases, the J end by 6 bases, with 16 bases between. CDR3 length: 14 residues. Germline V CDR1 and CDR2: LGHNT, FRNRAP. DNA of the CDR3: TGTGCTAGTGCCACACAGGGAAATCGTCAGCCCCAGCATTTT. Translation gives CASATQGNRQPQHF.

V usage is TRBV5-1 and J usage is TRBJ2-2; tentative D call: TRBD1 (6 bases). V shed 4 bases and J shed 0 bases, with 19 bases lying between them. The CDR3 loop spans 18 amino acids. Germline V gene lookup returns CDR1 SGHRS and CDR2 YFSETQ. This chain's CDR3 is CASSRFGSGAANTGELFF. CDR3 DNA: TGCGCCAGCAGCCGATTCGGCTCAGGGGCGGCGAACACCGGGGAGCTGTTTTTT.